This T cell receptor beta chain appears in the sequencing data of a study of low-dose radiotherapy and immunotherapy resistance in tumors. Study overall: Nivolumab was given to patients as a 240 mg flat dose every two weeks, and ipilimumab at 1 mg/kg every six weeks. Both were delivered intravenously. Daily intake of oral aspirin 300 mg by patients lasted four cycles and began on cycle 1 day 1.

This clonotype was observed many times. Gene-specific TRAV and TRBV primers were used for first-strand cDNA, covering alpha and beta chains. TCR amplification involved 20 to 25 PCR cycles with a constant-region primer and V-primer adapter. mRNA isolates were amplified via in vitro transcription. TCRdb reprocessed the reads with MiXCR, giving one entry per CDR3 protein. The sample lists around 60,000 distinct CDR3 sequences, 23% occurring once. Described time point: after trial treatment. The treatment is: LDRT plus nivolumab, ipilimumab, low-dose cyclophosphamide and aspirin (RACIN trial). CDR3 size: 12 residues. V was shortened by 5 bases and J by 6 bases, with 8 bases between the two germline ends. From germline, CDR1 is MDHEN and CDR2 SYDVKM.

The sequencing used PBMCs, collected after low-dose radiotherapy plus immunotherapy. This chain uses TRBV28 with TRBJ1-5; D gene uncertain. The sequence derives from a male donor with prostate cancer. CDR3 loop: CASSPEGQPQHF. CDR3 DNA sequence: TGTGCCAGCAGTCCCGAGGGTCAGCCCCAGCATTTT.